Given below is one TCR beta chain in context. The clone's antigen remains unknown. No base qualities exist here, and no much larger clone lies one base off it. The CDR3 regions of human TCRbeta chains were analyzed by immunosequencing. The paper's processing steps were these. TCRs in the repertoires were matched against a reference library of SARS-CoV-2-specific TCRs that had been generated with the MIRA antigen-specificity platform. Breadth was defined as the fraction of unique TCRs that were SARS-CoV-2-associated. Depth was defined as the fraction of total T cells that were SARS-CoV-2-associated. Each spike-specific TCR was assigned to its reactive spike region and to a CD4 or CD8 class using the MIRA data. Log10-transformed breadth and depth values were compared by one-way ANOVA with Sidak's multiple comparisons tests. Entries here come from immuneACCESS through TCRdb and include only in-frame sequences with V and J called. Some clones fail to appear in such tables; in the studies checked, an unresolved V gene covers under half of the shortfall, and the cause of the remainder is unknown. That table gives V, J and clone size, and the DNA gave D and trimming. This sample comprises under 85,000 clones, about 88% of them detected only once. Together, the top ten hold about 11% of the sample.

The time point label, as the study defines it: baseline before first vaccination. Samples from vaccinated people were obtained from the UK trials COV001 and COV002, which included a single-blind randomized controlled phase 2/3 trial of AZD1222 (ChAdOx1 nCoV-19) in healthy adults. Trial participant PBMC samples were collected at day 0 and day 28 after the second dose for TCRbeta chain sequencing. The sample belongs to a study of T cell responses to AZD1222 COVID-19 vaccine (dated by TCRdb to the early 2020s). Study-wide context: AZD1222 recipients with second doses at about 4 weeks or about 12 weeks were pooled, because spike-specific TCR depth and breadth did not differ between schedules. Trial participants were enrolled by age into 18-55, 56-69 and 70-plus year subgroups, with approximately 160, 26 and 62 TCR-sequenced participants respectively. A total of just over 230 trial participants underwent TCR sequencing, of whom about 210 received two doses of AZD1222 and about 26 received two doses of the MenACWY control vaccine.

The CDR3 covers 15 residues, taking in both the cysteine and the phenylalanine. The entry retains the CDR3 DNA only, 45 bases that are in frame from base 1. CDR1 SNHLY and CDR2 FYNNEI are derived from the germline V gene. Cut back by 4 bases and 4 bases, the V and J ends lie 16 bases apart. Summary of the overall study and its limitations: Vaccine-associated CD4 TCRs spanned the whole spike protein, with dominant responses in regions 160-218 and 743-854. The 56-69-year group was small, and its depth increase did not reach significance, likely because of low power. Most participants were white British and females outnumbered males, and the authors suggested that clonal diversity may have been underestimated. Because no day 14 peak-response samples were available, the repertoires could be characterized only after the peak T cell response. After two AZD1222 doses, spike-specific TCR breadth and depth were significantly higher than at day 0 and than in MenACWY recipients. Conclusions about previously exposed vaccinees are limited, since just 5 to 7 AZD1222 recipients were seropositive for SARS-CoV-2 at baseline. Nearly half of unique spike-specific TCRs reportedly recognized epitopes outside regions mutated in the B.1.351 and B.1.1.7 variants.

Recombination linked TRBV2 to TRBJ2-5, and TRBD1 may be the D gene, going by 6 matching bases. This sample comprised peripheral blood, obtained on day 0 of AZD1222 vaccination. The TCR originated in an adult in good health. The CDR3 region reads CASSGGTQGRETQYF. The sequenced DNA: TGTGCCAGCAGTGGGGGGACCCAGGGGCGAGAGACCCAGTACTTC.